Shown below are 2 T cell receptor beta chains from a single sample sequenced in a study of pediatric ulcerative colitis. Data came from immunoSEQ multiplex PCR; TCRdb stores just in-frame clones and leaves some out. Of roughly 54,000 clones listed, around 86% are singletons. Material for sequencing was blood. These receptors were collected from a boy under 18 who was a control in a study of pediatric ulcerative colitis.

This clone was observed a few times. The chain is built from TRBV10-3 and TRBJ2-5; 7 bases agree with TRBD1. The germline V gene encodes CDR1 ENHRY and CDR2 SYGVKD. This CDR3 is built from 17 residues. With V trimmed by 0 bases and J by 5 bases, 12 bases remained unmatched. The DNA of the CDR3 is TGTGCCATCAGTGAGTCAACCCCGGGACAGTACACGGAGACCCAGTACTTC. Amino acids: CAISESTPGQYTETQYF.

The chain uses TRBV7-8 and TRBJ1-2; D unclear. The CDR3 is 13 amino acids. V was clipped by 5 bases and J by 3 bases, with 10 bases between them. Looked up from germline, CDR1 is SGHVS and CDR2 is FQNEAQ. For the CDR3, the DNA is TGTGCCAGCAGCCCGCCAAAAGACTATGGCTACACCTTC. Amino acid sequence: CASSPPKDYGYTF.